This T cell receptor beta chain was sequenced in a study of T cell changes during pregnancy in multiple sclerosis. Libraries were prepared by immunoSEQ multiplex PCR; TCRdb keeps only in-frame clonotypes and omits some of them. The sample yields roughly 100,000 clones, approximately 93% seen once. The germline CDR1 and CDR2 sequences are SGHDT and YYEEEE. The V gene end was trimmed by 0 bases and the J gene end by 6 bases; junction bases not matched to a gene: 5. The CDR3 length is 14 residues. The sequencing used peripheral blood, collected after pregnancy. This sequence originates from a female donor with multiple sclerosis, enrolled in a pregnancy study. The chain employs TRBV5-6 and TRBJ1-2; TRBD1 matches 7 bases. The CDR3: CASSLGQGVHGYTF. CDR3 sequence (DNA): TGTGCCAGCAGCTTGGGACAGGGTGTTCATGGCTACACCTTC.